This TCR beta chain emerged from a study of T cell clonality in common variable immunodeficiency. CVID and control samples used equivalent genomic DNA input. Clones were sequenced by immunoSEQ multiplex PCR, and TCRdb holds only the in-frame ones, with some missing. The sample gives 45,000 to 60,000 clones, none seen only once, and the top ten clones hold roughly 6.2%. Study results and limitations: Reportedly, TCR beta sequences from common variable immunodeficiency showed fewer deletions and N-nucleotide insertions.

As regards this clone: Its antigen remains unidentified.

Sequencing was performed on peripheral blood mononuclear cells. The receptor was isolated from a person aged 18 to 70 in good health.

The CDR3 DNA, read in part, is TGTGCCAGCTCACCAAAACAGGGCGGCTATGGC. This gives the protein CASSPKQGGYG. The full-length CDR3 reads as CASSPKQGGYGYTF. The rearrangement links TRBV18 to TRBJ1-2, with a tentative D call TRBD1 (6 bases). The CDR3 is cut off 3 residues early in the read; its end comes from the germline J gene. This CDR3 region has 14 residues. Germline CDR1 reads KGHSH; CDR2 reads LQKENI. V lost 2 bases and J lost 4, with 11 bases in between.